This T cell receptor beta chain is from a study of CD8 T cells in Susac syndrome (dated by TCRdb to between 2018 and 2020). For the wider study: Among the Susac syndrome patients who were sequenced, clinically active disease was present in five or six and clinical remission was observed in fewer than ten. The study used repertoire sequencing to test whether antigen drove CD8+ T cell activation and differentiation in Susac syndrome. At the time of blood withdrawal, Susac syndrome patients were either therapy-naive, taking corticosteroids (with some also receiving IVIg), or on IVIg alone.

Taken from the germline V gene (reference sequence), the CDR1 and CDR2 loops are MNHNY and SVGAGI. V loses 2 bases, J loses 3 bases, and the germline ends lie 14 bases apart. The CDR3 covers 16 residues, taking in both the cysteine and the phenylalanine. The entry retains the CDR3 DNA only, 48 bases that are in frame from base 1. RNA was extracted using the RNeasy kit, and 0.5 to 1 microgram was reverse transcribed with random hexamers. The immunoSEQ multiplex PCR assay, which covers 54 Vbeta and 13 Jbeta segments, was used to amplify TCR beta CDR3 regions. PCR amplification bias was corrected using a synthetic template baseline for primer optimization and computational correction. As for the original processing: Reads were annotated to V, D and J genes according to IMGT and were analyzed with immunoSEQ Analyzer, with only productive sequences retained. Clonality was calculated as one minus the Shannon entropy normalized by log2 of the number of productive unique sequences. Public and private clones were assessed among the 100 most prevalent clones of each patient and control. A clone was defined as Susac-specific if it was absent from the healthy and MS cohorts, from 1052 published viral clones and from other ImmuneACCESS disease sequences. TCRdb reworked the public reads: Q25 trimming with fastp, MiXCR clone assembly, productive beta chains retained. Every entry covers one CDR3 protein and lists the most common genes and DNA from its rows. V and J calls and clone size were set by TCRdb, not the authors. For this sample the table gives around 190,000 distinct CDR3 sequences, of which 85% to 95% were detected only once. 0.1% to 0.13% of the sample comes from the top ten.

Findings and caveats that apply to the study as a whole: The number of individuals in the TCR sequencing and HLA analysis was acknowledged as relatively small. No clonal expansion was detected in the CD4+ T cell repertoire of Susac syndrome patients.

Peripheral blood CD8+ and CD4+ T cells from healthy donors, Susac syndrome patients and multiple sclerosis patients were profiled using high-throughput TCR beta sequencing. The Susac syndrome patients fulfilled recently defined diagnostic criteria for either definite or probable disease. Bulk CD8+ and CD4+ T cells were purified by magnetic negative isolation, whereas CD8+ TEMRA cells were enriched by FACS. Blood was collected in EDTA tubes and processed within 24 hours, with PBMCs isolated through density gradient centrifugation. PBMCs intended for TCR sequencing were frozen in liquid nitrogen and were later thawed in a 37 degrees C water bath. The sorted or isolated CD4+, CD8+ and CD8+ TEMRA cells had a purity of 90% or higher. A note on this clonotype: No cognate antigen has been identified for it. Base qualities are missing; no much larger clone stands one base away.

Recombination joined TRBV6-6 with TRBJ1-3; tentative D gene TRBD1, with 6 bases matching. Sequencing used CD4+ T cells from PBMCs. This TCR was sampled from a human donor with Susac syndrome. The CDR3 reads as follows: CASSYVWGAYGNTIYF. DNA sequence: TGTGCCAGCAGTTACGTGTGGGGGGCGTATGGAAACACCATATATTTT.